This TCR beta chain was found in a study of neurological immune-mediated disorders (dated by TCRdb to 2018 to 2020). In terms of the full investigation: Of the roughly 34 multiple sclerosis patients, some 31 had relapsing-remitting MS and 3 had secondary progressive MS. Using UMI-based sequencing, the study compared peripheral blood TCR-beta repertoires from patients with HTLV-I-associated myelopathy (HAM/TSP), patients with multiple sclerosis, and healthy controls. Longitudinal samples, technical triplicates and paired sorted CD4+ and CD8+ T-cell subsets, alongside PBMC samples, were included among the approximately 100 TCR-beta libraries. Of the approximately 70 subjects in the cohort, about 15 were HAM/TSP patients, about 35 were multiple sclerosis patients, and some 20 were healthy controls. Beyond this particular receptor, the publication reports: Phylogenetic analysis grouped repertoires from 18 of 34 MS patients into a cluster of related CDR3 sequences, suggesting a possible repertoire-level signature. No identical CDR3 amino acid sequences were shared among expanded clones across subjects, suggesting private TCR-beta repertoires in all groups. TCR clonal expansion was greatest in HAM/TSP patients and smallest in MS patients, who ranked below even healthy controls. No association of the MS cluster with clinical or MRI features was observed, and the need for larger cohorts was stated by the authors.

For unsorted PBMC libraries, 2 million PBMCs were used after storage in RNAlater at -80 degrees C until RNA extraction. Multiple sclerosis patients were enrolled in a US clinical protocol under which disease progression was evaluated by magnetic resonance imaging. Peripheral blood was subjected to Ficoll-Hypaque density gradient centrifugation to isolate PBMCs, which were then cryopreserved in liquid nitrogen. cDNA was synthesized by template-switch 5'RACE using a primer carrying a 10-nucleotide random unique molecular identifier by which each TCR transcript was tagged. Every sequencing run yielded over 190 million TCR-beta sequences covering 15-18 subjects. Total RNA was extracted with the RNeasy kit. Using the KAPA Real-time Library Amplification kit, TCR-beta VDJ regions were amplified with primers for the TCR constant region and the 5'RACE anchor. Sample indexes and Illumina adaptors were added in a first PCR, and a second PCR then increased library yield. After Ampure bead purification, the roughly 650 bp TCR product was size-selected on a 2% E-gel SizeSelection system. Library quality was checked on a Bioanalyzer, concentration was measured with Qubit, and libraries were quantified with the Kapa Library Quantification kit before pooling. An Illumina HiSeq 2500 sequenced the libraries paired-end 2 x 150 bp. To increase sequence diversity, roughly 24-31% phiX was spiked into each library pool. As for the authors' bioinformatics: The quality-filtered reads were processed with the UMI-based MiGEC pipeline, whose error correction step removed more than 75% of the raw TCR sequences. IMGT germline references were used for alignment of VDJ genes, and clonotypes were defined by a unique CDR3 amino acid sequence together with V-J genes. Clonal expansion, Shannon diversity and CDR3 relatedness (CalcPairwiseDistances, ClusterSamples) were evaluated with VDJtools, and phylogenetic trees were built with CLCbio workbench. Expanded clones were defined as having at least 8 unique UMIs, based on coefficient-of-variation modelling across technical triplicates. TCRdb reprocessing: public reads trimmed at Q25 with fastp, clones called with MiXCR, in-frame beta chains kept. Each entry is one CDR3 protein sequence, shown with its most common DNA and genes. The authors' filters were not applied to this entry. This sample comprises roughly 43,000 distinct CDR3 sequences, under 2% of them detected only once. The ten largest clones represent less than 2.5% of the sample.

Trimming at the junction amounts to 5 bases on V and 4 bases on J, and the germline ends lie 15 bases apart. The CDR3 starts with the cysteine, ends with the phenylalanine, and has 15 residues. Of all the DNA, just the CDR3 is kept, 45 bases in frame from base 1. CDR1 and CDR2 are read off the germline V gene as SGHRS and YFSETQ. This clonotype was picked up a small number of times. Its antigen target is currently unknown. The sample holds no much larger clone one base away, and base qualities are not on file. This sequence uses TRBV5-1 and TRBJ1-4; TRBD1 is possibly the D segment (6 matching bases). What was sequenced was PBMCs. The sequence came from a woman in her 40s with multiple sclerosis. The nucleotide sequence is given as TGCGCCAGCAGTCCCGGACAGCCAATTAATGAAAAACTGTTTTTT. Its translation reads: CASSPGQPINEKLFF.